These 27 T cell receptor beta chains originate from one sample sequenced in a study of T cells after posttransplantation cyclophosphamide. A marrow graft followed busulfan-fludarabine conditioning, with cyclophosphamide on days +3 and +4. Libraries were prepared by immunoSEQ multiplex PCR; TCRdb keeps only in-frame clonotypes and omits some of them. The repertoire consists of 1,500 to 2,000 clones, with around four fifths occurring once and the leading ten covering around 21%. Material: PBMCs, obtained around 300 days after allogeneic stem cell transplant with posttransplant cyclophosphamide. All receptors derive from a young adult male patient who received an allogeneic stem cell transplant from a related donor, was CMV-positive, and had acute GVHD only. Some T cells may be supplied by the graft donor.

This chain joins TRBV7-2 and TRBJ2-7; TRBD1 might be the D (6 bases). The V end lost 3 bases, the J end lost 2 bases, and 14 bases lay between the germline ends. CDR1 is SGHTA, CDR2 FQGNSA, per germline. The CDR3 has 15 residues. The CDR3 reads CASSFRGTEPYEQYF. The CDR3 DNA is TGTGCCAGCAGCTTTAGGGGGACGGAACCCTACGAGCAGTACTTC.

The chain is built from TRBV29-1 and TRBJ2-1; D uncertain. The V end lost 6 bases, the J end lost 2 bases, and 11 bases lay between the germline ends. The CDR3 has 13 residues. Looked up from germline, CDR1 is SQVTM and CDR2 is ANQGSEA. The chain's CDR3 is CSVAVAAYNEQFF. The DNA of the CDR3 is TGCAGCGTGGCCGTGGCGGCCTACAATGAGCAGTTCTTC.

The chain links TRBV7-9 to TRBJ2-3, with 11 nucleotides matching TRBD1. Germline V gene data show CDR1 as SEHNR and CDR2 as FQNEAQ (reference sequence). V lost 4 bases, J lost 5 bases, and 5 bases stayed unmatched. The length of the CDR3 is 15 residues. In nucleotides, the CDR3 is TGTGCCAGCAGCTGGGGACAGGGGGATGGAGATACGCAGTATTTT. Its protein is CASSWGQGDGDTQYF.

The rearrangement uses TRBV29-1 and TRBJ2-6; D perhaps matches TRBD2 (5 bases). The CDR3 contains 13 residues. With 4 bases removed from V and 4 bases from J, the gap between germline ends came to 8 bases. Germline V CDR1 and CDR2: SQVTM, ANQGSEA. The CDR3 protein is CSVGGFGANVLTF. The DNA of the CDR3 is TGCAGCGTTGGAGGGTTCGGGGCCAACGTCCTGACTTTC.

The gene calls are TRBV2 and TRBJ2-2; 7 nucleotides agree with TRBD2. CDR1 is SNHLY, CDR2 FYNNEI, per germline. The V segment lost 2 bases and the J segment 3 bases; nucleotides outside the gene matches: 6. The CDR3 is 16 amino acids. CDR3 in DNA: TGTGCCAGCAGTGAATCGGGACTAAGTCACACCGGGGAGCTGTTTTTT. Translated, it gives CASSESGLSHTGELFF.

CDR3 nucleotide sequence: TGTGCCAGCAGCGTAACAGGGGGCGGAGAGACCCAGTACTTC. This encodes CASSVTGGGETQYF. The gene calls are TRBV7-2 and TRBJ2-5; 9 bases match TRBD1. There are 14 residues in the CDR3. Germline V gene sequence: CDR1 SGHTA, CDR2 FQGNSA. The ends lost 5 bases at V and 4 bases at J; junction bases unmatched: 5.

The chain carries TRBV6-1 and TRBJ1-2; TRBD1 matches 8 bases. Looked up from germline, CDR1 is MNHNS and CDR2 is SASEGT. The CDR3 sequence is 17 residues long. V trimming: 2 bases; J trimming: 5 bases; junction bases outside the gene matches: 13. The CDR3 here is CASSETVWAGGFYGYTF. CDR3 in DNA: TGTGCCAGCAGTGAAACTGTATGGGCAGGGGGCTTTTATGGCTACACCTTC.

Remarks on this clone: The same CDR3 is also encoded by other DNA sequences in this sample. The chain uses TRBV4-2 and TRBJ2-3, with 8 bases aligning to TRBD2. The CDR3 runs to 16 residues. The germline CDR1 and CDR2 sequences are LGHNA and YNFKEQ. Trimming took 2 bases from V and 2 from J; bases not matched to a gene: 6. CDR3 protein: CASSQQTGGITDTQYF. The CDR3 DNA reads TGTGCCAGCAGCCAACAAACGGGGGGGATCACAGATACGCAGTATTTT.

V gene TRBV30 combines with J gene TRBJ2-5, with TRBD2 identical over 15 bases. Germline CDR1 is GTSNPN and CDR2 is SVGIG (reference sequence). The CDR3 is 15 residues long. V gave up 4 bases and J gave up 4 bases; unmatched junction bases: 4. This CDR3 is CAWKPGLAGGETQYF. The CDR3 DNA is TGTGCCTGGAAACCGGGACTAGCGGGGGGAGAGACCCAGTACTTC.

V and J are TRBV6-1 and TRBJ2-5; 7 bases line up with TRBD2. The junction had 5 bases not matched to a gene; V was cut back by 3 bases and J by 4 bases. CDR1 is MNHNS, CDR2 SASEGT, per germline. The CDR3 extends over 14 amino acids. The CDR3 reads CASSEGWGGETQYF. CDR3 nucleotide sequence: TGTGCCAGCAGTGAGGGATGGGGGGGAGAGACCCAGTACTTC.

The V call is TRBV7-7, the J call TRBJ2-3; 7 nucleotides match TRBD2. V dropped 1 base and J dropped 4; count of bases not matched to a gene: 8. The CDR3 runs 16 residues. CDR1 SSHAT and CDR2 FNYEAQ come from the germline V gene (reference sequence). Here the CDR3 reads CASSLGAGRVADTQYF. The CDR3 DNA sequence: TGTGCCAGCAGCTTAGGGGCGGGGAGGGTCGCAGATACGCAGTATTTT. The whole variable domain, remainder taken from reference TRBV7-7 and TRBJ2-3, is GAGVSQSPRYKVTKRGQDVTLRCDPISSHATLYWYQQALGQGPEFLTYFNYEAQPDKSGLPSDRFSAERPEGSISTLTIQRTEQRDSAMYRCASSLGAGRVADTQYFGPGTRLTVL.

The chain employs TRBV29-1 and TRBJ2-2; D ambiguous. The germline V and J ends were trimmed by 2 bases and 0 bases, with 7 bases remaining between them. The CDR3 runs to 14 residues. Germline CDR1 and CDR2: SQVTM and ANQGSEA. Here the CDR3 reads CSVEPPANTGELFF. CDR3 sequence (DNA): TGCAGCGTTGAACCTCCCGCGAACACCGGGGAGCTGTTTTTT.

The chain carries TRBV7-9 and TRBJ1-1; no firm D call. The V end was cut by 1 base, the J end by 1 base, with 10 bases between. CDR3 size: 15 residues. Germline V gene lookup returns CDR1 SEHNR and CDR2 FQNEAQ (reference sequence). This CDR3 reads CASSLVSRKNTEAFF. The CDR3 DNA reads TGTGCCAGCAGCTTAGTTTCCAGGAAGAACACTGAAGCTTTCTTT.

The V and J genes are TRBV18 and TRBJ1-1; D ambiguous. Germline CDR1 is KGHSH and CDR2 is LQKENI. The CDR3 spans 13 residues. The germline V and J ends were trimmed by 2 bases and 1 base, with 5 bases remaining between them. Here the CDR3 reads CASSPAGNTEAFF. The CDR3 nucleotides read TGTGCCAGCTCACCAGCAGGGAACACTGAAGCTTTCTTT. The full variable domain, with the rest looked up from reference TRBV18 and TRBJ1-1, is NAGVMQNPRHLVRRRGQEARLRCSPMKGHSHVYWYRQLPEEGLKFMVYLQKENIIDESGMPKERFSAEFPKEGPSILRIQQVVRGDSAAYFCASSPAGNTEAFFGQGTRLTVV.

V usage is TRBV27 and J usage is TRBJ1-1; 7 nucleotides match TRBD1. V shed 5 bases and J 4 bases; nucleotides not matched to a gene: 4. The CDR3 covers 13 residues. Looked up from germline, CDR1 is MNHEY and CDR2 is SMNVEV (reference sequence). The CDR3 region is CASSTRDSTEAFF. In nucleotides, the CDR3 is TGTGCCAGCAGTACCCGGGACAGCACTGAAGCTTTCTTT.

This clone is classed as large. This chain uses TRBV28 with TRBJ1-6; D is ambiguous. The CDR3 contains 14 residues. Germline CDR1 MDHEN, CDR2 SYDVKM. V lost 4 bases, J lost 9 bases, and 13 bases lay in between. DNA for the CDR3: TGTGCCAGCAGTTACGGGGTTTTCGGTTCACCCCTCCACTTT. Translating it yields CASSYGVFGSPLHF.

The J gene is TRBJ2-1, the V gene TRBV6-5; the D gene is possibly TRBD2 (6 bases). Germline loops: CDR1 MNHEY, CDR2 SVGAGI. The ends were cut back, 0 bases at V and 9 bases at J, with 12 bases in the middle. This CDR3 is 14 amino acids long. The CDR3 reads CASSYSRLEGEQFF. As DNA, the CDR3 is TGTGCCAGCAGTTACTCACGACTAGAGGGTGAGCAGTTCTTC.

This clone was picked up one time. The junction departs from germline at one end; a sequencing error may be responsible. This chain joins TRBV4-2 and TRBJ2-5; TRBD1 is a possible D gene (6 bases). The CDR3 runs 16 residues. CDR1 LGHNA and CDR2 YNFKEQ come from the germline V gene. The CDR3 protein is CANSQGVRRGSEAQYF. The CDR3 DNA reads as TGTGCCAACAGCCAAGGAGTGCGTAGGGGGAGCGAGGCCCAGTACTTC.

This chain joins TRBV4-3 and TRBJ1-2, with D perhaps matching TRBD1 (6 bases). Trimming left V 0 bases short and J 4 bases short, with 12 bases between. The CDR3 loop spans 15 amino acids. Germline CDR1 LGHNA, CDR2 YSLEER. This chain's CDR3 is CASSQDPQGSYGYTF. The CDR3 DNA sequence: TGCGCCAGCAGCCAAGACCCACAGGGTAGCTATGGCTACACCTTC.

Comment on this clone: A read error may account for a junction end that differs from germline. The genes are TRBV5-1 and TRBJ1-1; D is unclear. The CDR3 totals 13 residues. Germline assignment: CDR1 SGHRS and CDR2 YFSETQ. CDR3 in amino acids: CASSLSGNTGAFF. CDR3 nucleotides: TGCGCCAGCAGCTTATCGGGGAACACTGGAGCTTTCTTT.

The chain links TRBV6-5 to TRBJ2-7, with a possible D match to TRBD1 (6 bases). Germline values: CDR1 MNHEY, CDR2 SVGAGI. Trimming pared 6 bases from V and 1 base from J, leaving 13 bases between. This CDR3 is 14 amino acids long. The CDR3 spells CASRKNRASYEQYF. The DNA of the CDR3 is TGTGCCAGCAGGAAAAACAGGGCTTCCTACGAGCAGTACTTC.

The chain is built from TRBV6-6 and TRBJ1-2; D remains unclear. The CDR3 consists of 13 residues. With 6 bases removed from V and 4 bases from J, the gap between germline ends came to 12 bases. CDR1 is MNHNY, CDR2 SVGAGI, per germline (reference sequence). CDR3 DNA sequence: TGTGCCAGCAGCGTTGATGGCGGCTATGGCTACACCTTC. Its protein is CASSVDGGYGYTF.

This sequence joins TRBV9 and TRBJ1-6; no definite D call. Trimming left V 3 bases short and J 13 bases short, with 14 bases between. CDR3 length equals 13 residues. CDR1 is SGDLS, CDR2 YYNGEE, per germline. CDR3 bases: TGTGCCAGCAGCGCTGGACGGACTATGCCCCTCCACTTT. Its protein is CASSAGRTMPLHF. Supplemented by reference TRBV9 and TRBJ1-6, the full variable domain reads DSGVTQTPKHLITATGQRVTLRCSPRSGDLSVYWYQQSLDQGLQFLIQYYNGEERAKGNILERFSAQQFPDLHSELNLSSLELGDSALYFCASSAGRTMPLHFGNGTRLTVT.

The chain uses TRBV14 and TRBJ2-2, with 9 bases matching TRBD1. This CDR3 region has 15 residues. Losses at the gene ends were 4 bases for V and 7 bases for J; bases not matched to a gene: 7. Germline V lookup: CDR1 SGHDN, CDR2 FVKESK. CDR3 sequence (DNA): TGTGCCAGCAGCCTCCTGGGACAGGGTGACGGGGAGCTGTTTTTT. The encoded protein is CASSLLGQGDGELFF. Together with reference TRBV14 and TRBJ2-2, the CDR3 gives the full variable domain: EAGVTQFPSHSVIEKGQTVTLRCDPISGHDNLYWYRRVMGKEIKFLLHFVKESKQDESGMPNNRFLAERTGGTYSTLKVQPAELEDSGVYFCASSLLGQGDGELFFGEGSRLTVL.

This clone was counted between two and nine times. The V and J genes are TRBV19 and TRBJ2-1; 7 bases agree with TRBD1. The CDR3 sequence is 14 residues long. Germline V gene sequence: CDR1 LNHDA, CDR2 SQIVND (reference sequence). The ends lost 5 bases at V and 9 bases at J; junction bases unmatched: 10. The CDR3 is CASSFLGQASEQFF. The CDR3 nucleotides are TGTGCCAGTAGTTTCCTCGGACAGGCGAGTGAGCAGTTCTTC. Full variable domain (rest looked up from reference TRBV19 and TRBJ2-1): DGGITQSPKYLFRKEGQNVTLSCEQNLNHDAMYWYRQDPGQGLRLIYYSQIVNDFQKGDIAEGYSVSREKKESFPLTVTSAQKNPTAFYLCASSFLGQASEQFFGPGTRLTVL.

In this sample, this clone turned up once. The same CDR3 also results from other DNA sequences found in this sample. This chain joins TRBV11-2 and TRBJ1-3; TRBD1 might be the D (5 bases). Germline CDR1 SGHAT, CDR2 FQNNGV. The ends were cut back, 3 bases at V and 5 bases at J, with 8 bases in the middle. This CDR3 has 13 amino acids. CDR3: CASSLDTRNTIYF. The DNA of the CDR3 is TGTGCCAGCAGCTTGGACACTAGAAACACCATATATTTT. Full variable domain (rest looked up from reference TRBV11-2 and TRBJ1-3): EAGVAQSPRYKIIEKRQSVAFWCNPISGHATLYWYQQILGQGPKLLIQFQNNGVVDDSQLPKDRFSAERLKGVDSTLKIQPAKLEDSAVYLCASSLDTRNTIYFGEGSWLTVV.

This clone came up a few times. The chain carries TRBV9 and TRBJ2-7, with TRBD1 matching 9 bases. Unmatched junction bases numbered 7, after V lost 3 bases and J lost 6 bases. The CDR3 contains 14 residues. Germline V gene lookup returns CDR1 SGDLS and CDR2 YYNGEE. The CDR3 bases are TGTGCCAGCAGCGAGACAGGGGGGGAAATCGAGCAGTACTTC. Amino acid sequence: CASSETGGEIEQYF.